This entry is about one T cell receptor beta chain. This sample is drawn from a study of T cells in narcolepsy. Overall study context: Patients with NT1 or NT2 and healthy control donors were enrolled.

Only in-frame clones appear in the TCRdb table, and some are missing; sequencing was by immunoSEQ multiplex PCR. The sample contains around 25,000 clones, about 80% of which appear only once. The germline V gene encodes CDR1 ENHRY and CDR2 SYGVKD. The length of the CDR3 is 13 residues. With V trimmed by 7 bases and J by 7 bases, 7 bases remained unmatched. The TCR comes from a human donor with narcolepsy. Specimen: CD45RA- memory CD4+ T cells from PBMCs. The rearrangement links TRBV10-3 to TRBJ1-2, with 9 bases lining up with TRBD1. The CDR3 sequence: CAITLDRGGGYTF. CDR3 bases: TGTGCCATCACCCTGGACAGGGGAGGTGGCTACACCTTC.